What follows is one TCR beta chain and its context. There is no known antigen for this receptor. No clone much larger than this one lies a single base away; base qualities are absent. The donors were healthy, HIV-negative adults with no recently reported acute infections or vaccinations. Every donor was a Caucasian adult residing in Nashville, Tennessee, USA. Magnetic negative selection was used to enrich CD4+ T cells, after which naive cells were positively selected on CD45RA and the negative fraction became the memory subset. After blood collection by leukapheresis, PBMCs were isolated using Ficoll-Histopaque density gradient centrifugation and then cryopreserved in the vapor phase of liquid nitrogen. Purity and quantity of every magnetically sorted T cell population were checked by analytical flow cytometry. Genomic DNA was isolated from each sorted fraction and quantified by UV absorbance on a Nanodrop 2000c.

Using the deep immunoSEQ assay, TCR CDR3 regions were amplified from genomic DNA by multiplex PCR. For each cell subset, the extracted genomic DNA was distributed evenly across all wells of several immunoSEQ 96-well plates, and each plate served as one replicate. For sorted subsets, 150 to 200 ng genomic DNA, equal to about 30,000 T cell genomes, was loaded into each replicate PCR. Purified libraries were measured with a Qubit 3.0 fluorometer, size-checked on a Bioanalyzer 2100, and measured again with the KAPA Library Quantification kit. A separate single-read 150-cycle Illumina NextSeq 550 flow cell was used to sequence each immunoSEQ 96-well plate. On the study's bioinformatics: Because the immunoSEQ output included only junctional sequences and no quality scores, the filtering could not be the same as the filtering used for full-length reads. Sequences were annotated with PyIR, a Python wrapper for IgBLAST v1.9, and V/J genes and CDR3 were assigned using IMGT germline references. Reads were removed for weak V/J assignments (E-value above 1e-6), missing CDR3, stop codons, out-of-frame junctions, or ambiguous translated residues. V3J clonotypes were defined by identical inferred V gene, J gene, and CDR3 amino acid sequence. Percentage overlap between repertoires was computed as shared unique clonotypes divided by the size of the smaller repertoire. Three approaches were used to assess repertoire richness: RTK rarefaction, the Chao1 estimator, and Recon v2.1 estimates of unobserved clonotypes. For all TCRbeta clonotypes obtained by the gDNA method from several donors, generation probabilities were computed with OLGA. TCRdb carries this immuneACCESS record with in-frame sequences only. Its versions omit some clonotypes, under half of them owing to an unresolved V gene in the studies checked, with the rest unexplained. That table supplies the V and J calls and clone size; D and trimming were determined from the DNA. For this sample the table gives approximately 1.5 million clones, of which 98% were detected only once. The leading ten clones occupy approximately 0.4% of the sample.

The data are from a study of shared clonotypes between healthy human individuals (TCRdb year 2020). Looking at the study overall: A couple of women and a few men aged 18 to 49 years were included in the cohort. To estimate repertoire size and how much clonotype sharing occurs between individuals, the study deeply sequenced the blood TCR repertoires of roughly 5 healthy adults. Between about 0.94 and 8.9 billion PBMCs per donor were obtained by leukapheresis. Different laboratories and diverse techniques were used to prepare libraries and sequence TCR repertoires, to increase sequencing depth and limit assay-specific biases. For each donor, CD4 naive and CD4 memory were each given three plates, CD8 naive was given two plates, and CD8 memory was given one plate.

General conclusions and limits of the study: Higher generation probabilities were observed for clonotypes shared by all four sorted-subset donors than for non-shared clonotypes. Sampling was restricted to blood, and TCR repertoires in tissues likely differ from the TCR repertoires found in blood. Incomplete sequencing was indicated by rarefaction of sorted-subset datasets, despite the large sequencing depth. Pairwise subsampling led to the expectation that sequencing depth would affect the degree of clonotype sharing among donors. Because the study included only a small number of donors, the genetic and exposure-history diversity represented was limited. Naive subsets generally had larger estimated clonotype richness than memory subsets did. When several donors were compared, the shared fraction of clonotypes was about 5.4% for naive CD4, 3.5% to 4% for naive CD8, roughly 2.5% for memory CD4, and around 0.37% for memory CD8.

Measured from the cysteine to the phenylalanine, the CDR3 is 16 residues long. CDR3 DNA only is kept here, 48 bases in frame from base 1. CDR1 and CDR2, looked up from the germline V gene (reference sequence), are LNHNV and YYDKDF. V is reduced by 1 base and J by 0 bases, leaving a spacing of 13 bases between them. The TCR sequence derives from a man younger than 45 in good health. Source material: naive CD4+ T cells sorted from blood. Read against the paper, the sample's cell subset or site label means: CD45RA+ positively selected. The V and J segments used are TRBV15 and TRBJ2-7; the D gene is unclear. CDR3 protein: CATSRGETDSSYEQYF. The sequence in DNA is TGTGCCACCAGCAGAGGGGAAACTGATAGCTCCTACGAGCAGTACTTC.